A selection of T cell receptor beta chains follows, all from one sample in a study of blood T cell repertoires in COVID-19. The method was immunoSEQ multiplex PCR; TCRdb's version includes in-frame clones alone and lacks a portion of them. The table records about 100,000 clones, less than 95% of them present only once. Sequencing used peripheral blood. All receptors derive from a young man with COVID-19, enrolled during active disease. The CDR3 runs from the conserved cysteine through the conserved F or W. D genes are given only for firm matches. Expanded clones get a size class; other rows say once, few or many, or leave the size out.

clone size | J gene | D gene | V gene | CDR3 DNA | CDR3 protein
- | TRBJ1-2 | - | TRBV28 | TGTGCCAGCACCGGGAGGGCAGCCGCTGAAACTAACTATGGCTACACCTTC | CASTGRAAAETNYGYTF
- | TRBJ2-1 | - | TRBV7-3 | TGTGCCAGCAGCTTAAGGGCACGCAATGAGCAGTTCTTC | CASSLRARNEQFF
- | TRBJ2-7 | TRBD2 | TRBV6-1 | TGTGCCAGCAGTGATTTGTTGGGCGGGAGTCGCCCCCGCTCCTACGAGCAGTACTTC | CASSDLLGGSRPRSYEQYF
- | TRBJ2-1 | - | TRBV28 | TGTGCCAGCAGCTTAGCGCTTACCTACAATGAGCAGTTCTTC | CASSLALTYNEQFF
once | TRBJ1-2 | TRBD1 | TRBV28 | TGTGCCAGCAGTCCCCGGAGGACAGGAAATGGCTACACCTTC | CASSPRRTGNGYTF
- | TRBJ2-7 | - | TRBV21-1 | TGTGCCAGCAGCCCCAGGGTTTCCTACGAGCAGTACTTC | CASSPRVSYEQYF
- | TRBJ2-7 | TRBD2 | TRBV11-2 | TGTGCCAGCAGCTTAGGGGCTAGCGGGGGACTCGAGCAGTACTTC | CASSLGASGGLEQYF
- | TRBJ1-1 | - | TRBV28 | TGTGCCAGCAGTTTATTATCCGCCCAGACAGTAACCATGAACACTGAAGCTTTCTTT | CASSLLSAQTVTMNTEAFF
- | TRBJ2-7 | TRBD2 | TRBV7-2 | TGTGCCAGCAGCCCCGGTGGTAGCGGGAATGTCGAGCAGTACTTC | CASSPGGSGNVEQYF
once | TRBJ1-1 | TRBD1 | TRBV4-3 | TGCGCCAGCAGCCAAGCTCGACAGGGGGCTGAAGCTTTCTTT | CASSQARQGAEAFF
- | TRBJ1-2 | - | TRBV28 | TGTGCCAGCAGTTTATACAGGGATGGCTACACCTTC | CASSLYRDGYTF
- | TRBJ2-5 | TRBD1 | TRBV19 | TGTGCCAGTAGTTTGCGGACAGGGGGCGAAGAGACCCAGTACTTC | CASSLRTGGEETQYF
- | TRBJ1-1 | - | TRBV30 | TGTGCCTGGAGTCCGACACGCACTGAAGCTTTCTTT | CAWSPTRTEAFF
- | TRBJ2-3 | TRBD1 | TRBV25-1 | TGTGCCAGCACTGGACAGGGGAGCACAGATACGCAGTATTTT | CASTGQGSTDTQYF
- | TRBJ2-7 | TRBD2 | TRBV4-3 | TGCGCCAGCAGCCAAGATGGGACTAGCGGGAGCTACGAGCAGTACTTC | CASSQDGTSGSYEQYF
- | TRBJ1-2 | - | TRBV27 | TGTGCCAGCAGTTTATCCCCAGTGGCCCATGGCTACACCTTC | CASSLSPVAHGYTF
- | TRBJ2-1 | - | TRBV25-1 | TGTGCCACCTGGTCGGAGAATGAGCAGTTCTTC | CATWSENEQFF
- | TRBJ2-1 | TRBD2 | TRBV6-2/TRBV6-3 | TGTGCCAGCAGTTACCATACTAGCGGGAGGGCCTACCTCAATGAGCAGTTCTTC | CASSYHTSGRAYLNEQFF
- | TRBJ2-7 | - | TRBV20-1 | TGCAGTGTCCTAACCAAGTACGAGCAGTACTTC | CSVLTKYEQYF
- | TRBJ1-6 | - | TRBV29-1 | TGCAGCGTTGGACTAGGAGGGAATTCACCCCTCCACTTT | CSVGLGGNSPLHF
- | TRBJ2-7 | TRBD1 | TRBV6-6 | TGTGCCAGCAGTTACCAGACAGGGTTCAGCTACGAGCAGTACTTC | CASSYQTGFSYEQYF
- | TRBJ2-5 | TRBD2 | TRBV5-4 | TGTGCCAGCAGCTCCCCGGGGACTAGCGGGGAGACCCAGTACTTC | CASSSPGTSGETQYF
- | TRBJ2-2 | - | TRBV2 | TGTGCCAGCAGTTTTAGCGCAAACACCGGGGAGCTGTTTTTT | CASSFSANTGELFF
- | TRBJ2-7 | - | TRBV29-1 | TGCAGCGTGCGGACTGATCCCTACGAGCAGTACTTC | CSVRTDPYEQYF
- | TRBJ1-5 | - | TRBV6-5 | TGTGCCAGTACAATAGGGGGGGGTTACAATCAGCCCCAGCATTTT | CASTIGGGYNQPQHF
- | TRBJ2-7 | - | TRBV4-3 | TGCGCCAGCAGCCTCTCCACCGGGCGGGACCACGAGCAGTACTTC | CASSLSTGRDHEQYF
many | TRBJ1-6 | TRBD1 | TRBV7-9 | TGTGCCAGCAGGGGACAGGGGAATTCACCCCTCCACTTT | CASRGQGNSPLHF
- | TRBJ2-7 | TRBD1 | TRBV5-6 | TGTGCCAGCAGTCCGGGACAGGGCGCCGAGCAGTACTTC | CASSPGQGAEQYF
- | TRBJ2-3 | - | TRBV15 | TGTGCCACCAGCAGGATCGGGTCTAGCACAGATACGCAGTATTTT | CATSRIGSSTDTQYF
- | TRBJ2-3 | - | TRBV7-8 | TGTGCCAGCAGCTTCTGGCGGGTCAGGGATACGCAGTATTTT | CASSFWRVRDTQYF
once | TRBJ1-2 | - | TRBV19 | TGTGCCACTTCGGTCACAGGGACGGTCAGCTACACCTTC | CATSVTGTVSYTF
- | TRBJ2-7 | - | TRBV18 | TGTGCCAGCTCACCCGACAGGTCCCCCTACGAGCAGTACTTC | CASSPDRSPYEQYF